The rows below give T cell receptor beta chains drawn from one sample of a study of Ad26.COV2.S vaccination and SARS-CoV-2 variants. The repertoire was sequenced with immunoSEQ multiplex PCR; TCRdb's copy has only in-frame clones and lacks some. The sample comprises a few hundred thousand clones, 85% to 90% of which are singletons, and 4.5% to 5.5% rests with the top ten. The sequenced sample was peripheral blood, obtained in a trial of Ad26.COV2.S vaccine versus placebo. These receptors were collected from a person aged 18-60 years who received the Ad26.COV2.S COVID-19 vaccine or a placebo. Each CDR3 is given without its conserved first and last residue. A D gene is named only where the DNA matches it firmly.

TRBJ2-3 | TRBV29-1 | . | SVVVAGDTQY
TRBJ1-1 | TRBV19 | . | ASSIKGNTEAF
TRBJ1-6 | TRBV7-2 | TRBD1 | ASSPLGTGVSSYNSPLH
TRBJ1-1 | TRBV12-2 | . | ASQATEAF
TRBJ2-2 | TRBV3-1/TRBV3-2 | . | ASSQDLTSWGTPHTGELF
TRBJ2-3 | TRBV6-2/TRBV6-3 | . | ASGYLALEAGPNTDTQY
TRBJ2-2 | TRBV5-1 | TRBD2 | ASSSNPVSGRFGGELF
TRBJ2-3 | TRBV9 | TRBD2 | ASSALAGSTDTQY
TRBJ1-1 | TRBV7-9 | . | ASSLGPGSEAF
TRBJ2-1 | TRBV15 | TRBD1 | ATSREGQGNNEQF
TRBJ1-1 | TRBV20-1 | . | SASDTTNTEAF
TRBJ1-1 | TRBV9 | . | ASSSGMNTEAF
TRBJ1-1 | TRBV19 | . | ASSVGSYTEAF
TRBJ1-1 | TRBV19 | . | ASSTPRGVNTEAF
TRBJ2-1 | TRBV28 | TRBD1 | ASSSQGPSYKSYNEQF
TRBJ1-5 | TRBV7-9 | . | ASSRGRSGLYDQPQH
TRBJ1-5 | TRBV7-6 | . | ASSLAPRGPVQDQPQH
TRBJ1-4 | TRBV27 | . | ARVGEKLF
TRBJ1-2 | TRBV19 | TRBD1 | ASGTVYGYT
TRBJ2-7 | TRBV21-1 | . | ASSKGDPSYEQY
TRBJ1-2 | TRBV15 | . | AAAEGANYGYT
TRBJ1-2 | TRBV19 | TRBD1 | ASSVGGGVTYGYT
TRBJ1-3 | TRBV6-6 | . | ASTGPGVIRY
TRBJ1-1 | TRBV21-1 | . | ASSKARDEGTEAF
TRBJ2-3 | TRBV5-4 | TRBD2 | ASSLHGTSGRLDTQY
TRBJ2-3 | TRBV7-8 | TRBD2 | ASSLGVAGGETQY